Listed here are 30 T cell receptor beta chains from one sample, sequenced in a study of shared clonotypes between healthy human individuals. Only in-frame clones appear in the TCRdb table, and some are missing; sequencing was by immunoSEQ multiplex PCR. Found here are fewer than 3 million clones, approximately 90% of them singletons; the top ten hold 0.37%. Sequencing was carried out using naive CD4+ T cells from PBMCs. As for subset: CD45RA+ positively selected. Receptor source: a man between 18 and 29 years old in good health. Some clones in this sample may be carry-over from other donors' samples.

V and J are TRBV5-6 and TRBJ1-3; a weak D match, TRBD1 (5 bases). Trimming took 0 bases from V and 0 from J, leaving 13 bases between them. The germline V gene encodes CDR1 SGHDT and CDR2 YYEEEE. The CDR3 is made up of 17 amino acids. In DNA form, the CDR3 reads TGTGCCAGCAGCTTGGATAGACCCGGGGGCTCTGGAAACACCATATATTTT. It is translated as CASSLDRPGGSGNTIYF.

The V call is TRBV7-9, the J call TRBJ1-3; no definite D call. The CDR3 extends over 15 amino acids. V was clipped by 2 bases and J by 4 bases, with 12 bases between them. Germline lookup yields CDR1 SEHNR and CDR2 FQNEAQ (reference sequence). This CDR3 reads CASSLLGSGGNTIYF. As DNA, the CDR3 is TGTGCCAGCAGCTTACTGGGCTCGGGGGGAAACACCATATATTTT.

This clone was counted between two and nine times. Different DNA sequences within this sample yield the same CDR3. This chain joins TRBV10-3 and TRBJ1-5; a possible D gene is TRBD1 (5 bases). Germline CDR1 and CDR2: ENHRY and SYGVKD. CDR3 length: 13 amino acids. The V and J ends lost 3 bases and 5 bases respectively, with 8 bases between them. Here the CDR3 DNA reads TGTGCCATCAGTGAATCAGGGTATCAGCCCCAGCATTTT. Its protein product is CAISESGYQPQHF.

The J gene is TRBJ2-7, the V gene TRBV6-1; tentative D call: TRBD2 (6 bases). The CDR3 loop spans 15 amino acids. The V end was cut by 2 bases, the J end by 7 bases, with 18 bases between. Germline CDR1 and CDR2: MNHNS and SASEGT. CDR3 in amino acids: CASSESSVTLREQYF. CDR3 sequence (DNA): TGTGCCAGCAGTGAATCTAGCGTGACCCTACGGGAGCAGTACTTC.

The V gene is TRBV11-2, the J gene TRBJ1-1; perhaps TRBD1 as D (5 bases). There are 15 residues in the CDR3. Germline loops: CDR1 SGHAT, CDR2 FQNNGV. Trimming took 4 bases from V and 0 from J, leaving 12 bases between them. CDR3 sequence: CASSSGRGLNTEAFF. The CDR3 region has the DNA TGTGCCAGCAGCTCGGGACGGGGGTTGAACACTGAAGCTTTCTTT.

V and J are TRBV18 and TRBJ2-3; D gene uncertain. The length of the CDR3 is 15 residues. With 3 bases removed from V and 0 bases from J, the gap between germline ends came to 10 bases. CDR1 is KGHSH, CDR2 LQKENI, per germline. In DNA form, the CDR3 reads TGTGCCAGCTCACCCAATCTCGGTAGCACAGATACGCAGTATTTT. Encoded protein: CASSPNLGSTDTQYF.

This chain uses TRBV6-4 with TRBJ2-1, with 8 bases identical to TRBD1. This CDR3 is built from 13 residues. With V trimmed by 4 bases and J by 9 bases, 5 bases remained unmatched. Looked up from germline, CDR1 is MRHNA and CDR2 is SNTAGT. The CDR3 loop reads CASSGQGAGEQFF. CDR3 bases: TGTGCCAGCAGTGGGCAGGGGGCGGGTGAGCAGTTCTTC.

The CDR3 DNA reads as TGTGCCAGCAGTGTTTTAAGGGGATACGAGCAGTACTTC. Translation: CASSVLRGYEQYF. This chain connects TRBV2 to TRBJ2-7; the D gene is possibly TRBD1 (5 bases). The V and J ends lost 4 bases and 4 bases respectively, with 11 bases between them. Germline V gives CDR1 SNHLY, CDR2 FYNNEI. The CDR3 length is 13 residues.

The chain employs TRBV2 and TRBJ2-7; 9 positions match TRBD1. The J segment lost 7 bases and the V segment lost 5 bases, leaving 12 bases of the junction unmatched. The CDR3 is 15 amino acids. Germline-derived CDR1 and CDR2 are SNHLY and FYNNEI. The CDR3 region is CASSKESQGAWEQYF. In nucleotides, the CDR3 is TGTGCCAGCAGTAAAGAGTCACAGGGGGCGTGGGAGCAGTACTTC.

CDR3 in DNA: TGTGCCAGCAGCCTAGCGACCGGGACTAGACAAGAGACCCAGTACTTC. This translates into CASSLATGTRQETQYF. The chain couples TRBV5-4 to TRBJ2-5; 8 nucleotides match TRBD2. Germline V gives CDR1 SGHNT, CDR2 YYREEE (reference sequence). The CDR3 loop spans 16 amino acids. V shed 4 bases and J 2 bases; nucleotides not matched to a gene: 10.

This clone was seen only once. The chain employs TRBV18 and TRBJ2-1; TRBD1 agrees at 7 bases. Germline V gene sequence: CDR1 KGHSH, CDR2 LQKENI. V lost 3 bases and J lost 7; bases outside the gene matches: 3. The CDR3 extends over 13 amino acids. CDR3 bases: TGTGCCAGCTCACCTCTGACAGGGAATGAGCAGTTCTTC. Amino acids: CASSPLTGNEQFF.

To note about this clone: This sample also contains other DNA sequences that code for the same CDR3. The chain couples TRBV18 to TRBJ2-1; 16 bases fit TRBD2. The CDR3 sequence is 15 residues long. Germline trimming cut 3 bases from V and 7 bases from J; bases unmatched to any gene: 0. The germline V gene has CDR1 KGHSH and CDR2 LQKENI. The CDR3 loop reads CASSPGLAGGNEQFF. CDR3 nucleotides: TGTGCCAGCTCACCGGGACTAGCGGGAGGGAATGAGCAGTTCTTC.

On this clone: The junction and the germline gene differ at one end; a read error may be behind it. The V call is TRBV2, the J call TRBJ2-7, with 8 positions matching TRBD1. Per the germline V gene, CDR1 is SNHLY and CDR2 is FYNNEI. The CDR3 loop spans 13 amino acids. CDR3 in amino acids: CASSKEGTGLHGF. Written as DNA, the CDR3 is TGTGCCAGCAGTAAAGAGGGGACAGGACTTCACGGCTTC.

CDR3 sequence reads: CASSPALDTQYF. The CDR3, as DNA: TGTGCCAGCTCACCGGCCTTAGATACGCAGTATTTT. The rearrangement links TRBV18 to TRBJ2-3; D is undetermined. The length of the CDR3 is 12 residues. V dropped 3 bases and J dropped 5 bases, with 6 bases sitting between them. Looked up from germline, CDR1 is KGHSH and CDR2 is LQKENI.

This clone occurred once. The chain joins TRBV7-7 to TRBJ2-7, with D hard to call. In germline, CDR1 is SSHAT, CDR2 FNYEAQ (reference sequence). With 1 base removed from V and 0 bases from J, the gap between germline ends came to 7 bases. The CDR3 has 14 amino acids. As DNA, the CDR3 is TGTGCCAGCAGCTTAGGACCGGGCTCCTACGAGCAGTACTTC. Residues: CASSLGPGSYEQYF.

The chain recombines TRBV28 with TRBJ1-2; D remains unclear. The CDR3 covers 14 residues. Germline values: CDR1 MDHEN, CDR2 SYDVKM. The V gene lost 3 bases and the J gene lost 1 base, with 9 bases spanning the gap. CDR3 protein: CASSLYRNNYGYTF. In DNA form, the CDR3 reads TGTGCCAGCAGTTTGTATAGGAATAACTATGGCTACACCTTC.

J is TRBJ2-2 and V is TRBV5-1, with TRBD1 as a possible D gene (6 bases). V was pared by 4 bases and J by 1 base, with 11 bases between. CDR1 is SGHRS, CDR2 YFSETQ, per germline. The CDR3 is 15 amino acids. CDR3 amino acids: CASSPGTLNTGELFF. As DNA, the CDR3 is TGCGCCAGCAGCCCCGGGACACTGAACACCGGGGAGCTGTTTTTT.

A single count supports this clone. The rearrangement uses TRBV28 and TRBJ2-4, with D possibly TRBD2 on 5 matching bases. The germline CDR1 and CDR2 sequences are MDHEN and SYDVKM. Trimming removed 2 bases at V and 0 bases at J, with 8 bases between. The CDR3 is 15 residues long. This CDR3 reads CASSLPGVAKNIQYF. Written as DNA, the CDR3 is TGTGCCAGCAGTTTACCCGGGGTAGCCAAAAACATTCAGTACTTC.

The chain carries TRBV18 and TRBJ2-3; D is unresolved. Germline CDR1 is KGHSH and CDR2 is LQKENI. CDR3 size: 15 residues. The V and J ends lost 2 bases and 0 bases respectively, with 9 bases between them. CDR3 amino acids: CASSPTSDSTDTQYF. The CDR3 DNA reads as TGTGCCAGCTCACCAACGTCGGATAGCACAGATACGCAGTATTTT.

This rearrangement joins TRBV5-1 to TRBJ1-2; TRBD1 matches at 7 bases. The germline V gene has CDR1 SGHRS and CDR2 YFSETQ. This CDR3 is 15 amino acids long. The V and J ends lost 0 bases and 8 bases, in that order; junction bases with no gene match: 10. The CDR3 region is CASSLAGTATGGYTF. DNA for the CDR3: TGCGCCAGCAGCTTGGCCGGGACAGCAACAGGAGGCTACACCTTC.

This clone has only one observation. This chain uses TRBV11-3 with TRBJ2-1; either TRBD1 or TRBD2 may supply D (5 bases each). CDR3 length equals 15 residues. Per germline, CDR1 SGHNT and CDR2 YENEEA. Deletions cut 5 bases from V and 5 bases from J, with 16 bases between. The CDR3 DNA is TGTGCCAGCAGCCCAAGGGGAGCACGAAACAATGAGCAGTTCTTC. Translating it yields CASSPRGARNNEQFF.

The chain combines TRBV7-8 with TRBJ2-7, with a possible D match to TRBD1 (6 bases). The germline V and J ends were trimmed by 5 bases and 8 bases, with 19 bases remaining between them. The germline CDR1 and CDR2 sequences are SGHVS and FQNEAQ. This CDR3 spans 14 amino acids. CDR3 DNA: TGTGCCAGCAGCCCCACAGACCGACAGGACCAGCAGTACTTC. This sequence encodes CASSPTDRQDQQYF.

V gene TRBV19 combines with J gene TRBJ1-1; possible D gene TRBD1, 6 bases. CDR3 length equals 15 residues. Per the germline V gene, CDR1 is LNHDA and CDR2 is SQIVND (reference sequence). V was clipped by 6 bases and J by 1 base, with 15 bases between them. For the CDR3, the DNA is TGTGCCAGTAGGAGTCCGGGACATAGGAACACTGAAGCTTTCTTT. Amino acid sequence: CASRSPGHRNTEAFF.

The chain links TRBV28 to TRBJ2-3; possible D gene TRBD1, 6 bases. V was pared by 8 bases and J by 0 bases, with 9 bases between. The V gene's germline CDR1 is MDHEN and CDR2 SYDVKM. This CDR3 region has 13 residues. CDR3 nucleotides: TGTGCCAGCCGGGACACCAGCACAGATACGCAGTATTTT. Its translation: CASRDTSTDTQYF.

There are a few counts of this clone. The chain combines TRBV28 with TRBJ1-1; 7 bases map to TRBD1. There are 12 residues in the CDR3. The J segment lost 8 bases and the V segment lost 6 bases, leaving 6 bases of the junction unmatched. Germline CDR1 and CDR2: MDHEN and SYDVKM. The CDR3 sequence: CASRTGQLEAFF. CDR3 nucleotide sequence: TGTGCCAGCAGGACGGGACAGCTAGAAGCTTTCTTT.

This chain uses TRBV5-1 with TRBJ2-7; no clear D gene. V was cut by 0 bases and J by 6 bases, with 16 bases left in between. The germline V gene encodes CDR1 SGHRS and CDR2 YFSETQ. The CDR3 is 15 residues long. The CDR3 protein is CASSLDFSPSSEQYF. In nucleotides, the CDR3 is TGCGCCAGCAGCTTGGACTTCTCCCCATCCAGCGAGCAGTACTTC.

This sequence joins TRBV19 and TRBJ2-7; D not resolved. Germline V lookup: CDR1 LNHDA, CDR2 SQIVND (reference sequence). CDR3 length: 12 amino acids. V gave up 4 bases and J gave up 5 bases, with 9 bases separating them. The CDR3: CASSTTLDEQYF. The CDR3 coding sequence is TGTGCCAGTAGTACTACCCTAGACGAGCAGTACTTC.

The J gene is TRBJ2-7, the V gene TRBV11-2; 10 nucleotides align to TRBD1. After removal of 5 bases from V and 1 base from J, the junction contained 5 bases not matched to a gene. The CDR3 is 15 amino acids. Germline CDR1 SGHAT, CDR2 FQNNGV. The CDR3 DNA is TGTGCCAGCAGCGCTCTGGGACAGGGGTCCTACGAGCAGTACTTC. Its protein is CASSALGQGSYEQYF.

A remark on this clone: This sample also contains other DNA sequences that code for the same CDR3. The rearrangement joins TRBV6-6 to TRBJ2-5; the D is unclear. Trimming shortened V by 2 bases and J by 1 base, and 5 bases separated the two germline ends. CDR3 length equals 13 residues. Per germline, CDR1 MNHNY and CDR2 SVGAGI (reference sequence). CDR3 amino acids: CASSYRTQETQYF. For the CDR3, the DNA is TGTGCCAGCAGTTACCGGACCCAAGAGACCCAGTACTTC.

The genes are TRBV18 and TRBJ1-2; the match to TRBD1 covers 8 bases. With 3 bases clipped from V and 4 bases from J, the junction kept 4 bases outside the gene matches. Looked up from germline, CDR1 is KGHSH and CDR2 is LQKENI. CDR3 length equals 14 residues. CDR3 sequence: CASSPTGDSYGYTF. The CDR3 region has the DNA TGTGCCAGCTCACCGACAGGGGACTCCTATGGCTACACCTTC.